The T cell receptor (beta chain) described here comes from a study of control samples from healthy donors and cancer patients. Only one count was recorded for this clone. The CDR3 covers 13 residues. Trimming pared 4 bases from V and 6 bases from J, leaving 10 bases between. The repertoire was sequenced with immunoSEQ multiplex PCR; TCRdb's copy has only in-frame clones and lacks some. The table shows roughly 170,000 clones, with under 95% occurring only once. Material: blood. The chain links TRBV12-3 or TRBV12-4 to TRBJ2-1, with a possible D match to TRBD1 (5 bases). The source is a woman under 30 in good health. CDR3 in amino acids: CASSYRIVNEQFF. CDR3 in DNA: TGTGCCAGCAGTTACAGGATTGTCAATGAGCAGTTCTTC.